This passage covers 30 T cell receptor beta chains from one sample sequenced in a study of CXCR3-negative and CXCR3-positive naive CD8 T cells. UMI labels and 5' RACE were used to prepare the TRB cDNA libraries. From its re-call of the 5' RACE reads, TCRdb lists each CDR3 protein once, without DNA. This sample's clone table lists some 41,000 distinct CDR3 sequences. Sequenced input: naive CXCR3- CD8+ T cells from blood. Subset in this sample: CD45RO-CCR7+CD27+CD95- naive CD8+ T cells lacking CXCR3 (TNR3-). The receptors here all came from a human donor in good health. Some clones in this sample may be carry-over from other donors' samples.

The V call is TRBV5-1, the J call TRBJ1-2; TCRdb names TRBD1, which stays unverified in the absence of DNA. In germline, CDR1 is SGHRS, CDR2 YFSETQ. The length of the CDR3 is 16 residues. This CDR3 reads CASSLDLTGAIYGYTF.

The V gene is TRBV13, the J gene TRBJ2-7; the TCRdb call, TRBD2, lacks DNA for checking. CDR3 size: 17 residues. CDR1 is PRHDT and CDR2 is FYEKMQ in the germline V gene (reference sequence). CDR3 residues: CASSTRTSGRAVREQYF.

The chain carries TRBV29-1 and TRBJ2-2; TCRdb gives TRBD1 as the D gene, but with no DNA this cannot be confirmed. The CDR3 has 12 amino acids. Germline V gene data show CDR1 as SQVTM and CDR2 as ANQGSEA. The CDR3 protein is CSALGGTGELFF.

The rearrangement joins TRBV29-1 to TRBJ1-4. Germline V gene data show CDR1 as SQVTM and CDR2 as ANQGSEA. The CDR3 runs to 15 residues. The CDR3 reads CSVEVAEATNEKLFF.

The chain combines TRBV10-3 with TRBJ2-3; without DNA, the TCRdb call of TRBD1 cannot be checked. The CDR3 extends over 18 amino acids. Per the germline V gene, CDR1 is ENHRY and CDR2 is SYGVKD. The chain's CDR3 is CAISESSKGTGSTDTQYF.

The chain combines TRBV14 with TRBJ2-1; there is no DNA to check the TCRdb D call of TRBD1. This CDR3 has 12 residues. CDR1 and CDR2 from the germline V gene are SGHDN and FVKESK. The CDR3 is CASSRGWNEQFF.

The chain uses TRBV7-9 and TRBJ2-3; the D call of TRBD1 rests on TCRdb alone, since no DNA is present to check it. Germline loops: CDR1 SEHNR, CDR2 FQNEAQ (reference sequence). The CDR3 sequence is 14 residues long. This CDR3 is CASSLTLGVDTQYF.

The chain recombines TRBV5-1 with TRBJ2-1; the D call of TRBD2 rests on TCRdb alone, since no DNA is present to check it. Germline V CDR1 and CDR2: SGHRS, YFSETQ. CDR3 size: 15 residues. The CDR3 spells CASRLGQGVGNEQFF.

The J gene is TRBJ1-4, the V gene TRBV7-9; TCRdb returns TRBD1, unconfirmable since there is no DNA. This CDR3 is built from 17 residues. The V gene's germline CDR1 is SEHNR and CDR2 FQNEAQ (reference sequence). The CDR3 loop reads CASSSIRTGVTNEKLFF.

J is TRBJ1-1 and V is TRBV5-1; TCRdb gives TRBD1 as the D gene, but with no DNA this cannot be confirmed. This CDR3 is built from 17 residues. Per germline, CDR1 SGHRS and CDR2 YFSETQ. The CDR3 sequence is CASSRSGTGGYVNEAFF.

Here the CDR3 reads CSVLGLWPGANVLTF. The V and J genes are TRBV29-1 and TRBJ2-6; as DNA is missing, the TRBD2 call by TCRdb cannot be tested. The CDR3 covers 15 residues. Looked up from germline, CDR1 is SQVTM and CDR2 is ANQGSEA. The full variable domain, its missing parts supplied by reference TRBV29-1 and TRBJ2-6, is SAVISQKPSRDICQRGTSLTIQCQVDSQVTMMFWYRQQPGQSLTLIATANQGSEATYESGFVIDKFPISRPNLTFSTLTVSNMSPEDSSIYLCSVLGLWPGANVLTFGAGSRLTVL.

The rearrangement links TRBV29-1 to TRBJ2-1. Germline V gene data show CDR1 as SQVTM and CDR2 as ANQGSEA. This CDR3 comprises 14 residues. The CDR3 region is CSVEDDSYHNEQFF.

V is TRBV13 and J is TRBJ2-7; lacking DNA, the TRBD2 call made by TCRdb goes unchecked. This CDR3 has 15 amino acids. Per germline, CDR1 PRHDT and CDR2 FYEKMQ (reference sequence). The chain's CDR3 is CASSSTGLAAYEQYF.

This rearrangement joins TRBV20-1 to TRBJ2-7; absent DNA, TCRdb's TRBD1 call cannot be checked. CDR1 DFQATT and CDR2 SNEGSKA come from the germline V gene (reference sequence). CDR3 size: 14 residues. CDR3 protein: CSPRDLAGINEQYF.

The J gene is TRBJ2-7, the V gene TRBV20-1. From germline, CDR1 is DFQATT and CDR2 SNEGSKA (reference sequence). This CDR3 has 12 residues. The CDR3 is CSARFLGYEQYF.

This CDR3 reads CASRSRKGENTEAFF. The chain has TRBV12-3 or TRBV12-4 and TRBJ1-1; TCRdb's D call of TRBD1 is untestable without DNA. The CDR3 has 15 residues.

The gene calls are TRBV7-9 and TRBJ2-3; TCRdb picks TRBD2, but there is no DNA to check that call. Per the germline V gene, CDR1 is SEHNR and CDR2 is FQNEAQ (reference sequence). The CDR3 runs 13 residues. The CDR3 loop reads CASSLREADTQYF. The whole variable domain, remainder taken from reference TRBV7-9 and TRBJ2-3, is DTGVSQNPRHKITKRGQNVTFRCDPISEHNRLYWYRQTLGQGPEFLTYFQNEAQLEKSRLLSDRFSAERPKGSFSTLEIQRTEQGDSAMYLCASSLREADTQYFGPGTRLTVL.

The V gene is TRBV6-2 or TRBV6-3, the J gene TRBJ2-5; TCRdb's D gene call, TRBD1, goes unchecked for lack of DNA. CDR1 and CDR2 (germline): MNHEY, SVGEGT. There are 15 residues in the CDR3. The CDR3 loop reads CASSTPKGVDETQYF.

The chain links TRBV7-3 to TRBJ2-2. CDR1 and CDR2 from the germline V gene are SGHTA and FQGTGA. The CDR3 consists of 16 residues. This CDR3 is CASSSIRDPNTGELFF.

The rearrangement links TRBV29-1 to TRBJ2-5; TCRdb names TRBD1, which stays unverified in the absence of DNA. Germline V gene lookup returns CDR1 SQVTM and CDR2 ANQGSEA. This CDR3 has 16 residues. The CDR3 spells CSVEQVQGSYQETQYF.

The rearrangement joins TRBV21-1 to TRBJ2-3. TRBV21-1 is an annotated pseudogene. The CDR3 consists of 15 residues. CDR3 protein: CASSKVGPCTDTQYF.

CDR3 amino acids: CSAGTGTIDTIYF. The V call is TRBV29-1, the J call TRBJ1-3; TCRdb lists TRBD1, though no DNA is available to test this call. The CDR3 extends over 13 amino acids. Germline lookup yields CDR1 SQVTM and CDR2 ANQGSEA.

V is TRBV7-2 and J is TRBJ2-1; TCRdb returns TRBD2, unconfirmable since there is no DNA. The CDR3 contains 15 residues. Per the germline V gene, CDR1 is SGHTA and CDR2 is FQGNSA. The CDR3 spells CASSLGAGPYNEQFF.

This chain uses TRBV7-6 with TRBJ2-7. Germline V gives CDR1 SGHVS, CDR2 FNYEAQ. This CDR3 has 12 residues. The CDR3 region is CASSSRFYEQYF.

V and J are TRBV20-1 and TRBJ2-7. The CDR3 contains 13 residues. Germline V gene lookup returns CDR1 DFQATT and CDR2 SNEGSKA (reference sequence). Here the CDR3 reads CSARSLTNYEQYF.

This rearrangement joins TRBV21-1 to TRBJ2-7; without DNA, the TCRdb call of TRBD2 cannot be checked. TRBV21-1 is assigned pseudogene status. CDR3 length: 16 residues. CDR3 sequence reads: CASSQPGLAGPYEQYF.

The V call is TRBV7-3, the J call TRBJ2-1; the D call of TRBD1 rests on TCRdb alone, since no DNA is present to check it. Germline V CDR1 and CDR2: SGHTA, FQGTGA. The length of the CDR3 is 14 residues. CDR3 residues: CASSSSGGGNEQFF.

J is TRBJ2-2 and V is TRBV5-1; TCRdb proposes TRBD2, but this gene call is untestable without DNA. CDR3 length equals 17 residues. Germline loops: CDR1 SGHRS, CDR2 YFSETQ. CDR3 amino acids: CASSLTLAGGSIGELFF.

The genes are TRBV5-4 and TRBJ2-1; the D call from TCRdb, TRBD1, cannot be confirmed without DNA. The CDR3 consists of 15 residues. Germline values: CDR1 SGHNT, CDR2 YYREEE (reference sequence). CDR3: CASRPDRGRRNEQFF.

This chain connects TRBV5-1 to TRBJ2-6; absent DNA, TCRdb's TRBD1 call cannot be checked. Germline V CDR1 and CDR2: SGHRS, YFSETQ. The CDR3 is made up of 18 amino acids. This CDR3 reads CASSFPSGPPSGANVLTF.